This TCR beta chain derives from a study of cytomegalovirus exposure and HLA in healthy donors. Study context: The Caucasian-associated ancestry cluster contained roughly four fifths of the approximately 410 genotyped donors.

A multiplex PCR was run with 60 Vbeta primers and 13 Jbeta primers. Sequencing was performed with immunoSEQ multiplex PCR; in TCRdb, only in-frame clones are kept and a portion is missing. This table lists 110,000 to 150,000 clones. Losses at the gene ends were 4 bases for V and 2 bases for J; bases not matched to a gene: 5. CDR3 size: 15 residues. Germline V lookup: CDR1 SGHNT, CDR2 YYREEE (reference sequence). The sequence came from a male donor in good health and CMV-seronegative. Material: PBMCs. This rearrangement joins TRBV5-4 to TRBJ1-1; 10 bases map to TRBD1. The CDR3 sequence: CASSGRQGANTEAFF. CDR3 DNA: TGTGCCAGCAGCGGGCGACAGGGGGCAAACACTGAAGCTTTCTTT.